These 29 T cell receptor beta chains came from one sample sequenced in a study of control samples from healthy donors and cancer patients. Data came from immunoSEQ multiplex PCR; TCRdb stores just in-frame clones and leaves some out. The data hold roughly 220,000 clones, with just under 95% observed a single time. Sequencing used blood. Source of these receptors: a man aged 50-59 years in good health.

The chain carries TRBV28 and TRBJ1-2; tentative D call: TRBD1 (5 bases). CDR3 length: 11 amino acids. With 8 bases removed from V and 8 bases from J, the gap between germline ends came to 12 bases. The V gene's germline CDR1 is MDHEN and CDR2 SYDVKM. This chain's CDR3 is CASVGLGGYTF. The CDR3 bases are TGTGCCAGCGTGGGGCTAGGGGGCTACACCTTC.

The chain employs TRBV28 and TRBJ1-5; 9 nucleotides align to TRBD1. This CDR3 is 18 amino acids long. Unmatched junction bases numbered 13, after V lost 6 bases and J lost 1 base. The germline V gene has CDR1 MDHEN and CDR2 SYDVKM. CDR3 protein: CASSPWGDRVISNQPQHF. DNA of the CDR3: TGTGCCAGCAGCCCATGGGGGGACAGGGTTATAAGCAATCAGCCCCAGCATTTT.

The gene calls are TRBV5-1 and TRBJ1-1; the D is unclear. CDR3 length: 14 residues. The ends were cut back, 0 bases at V and 0 bases at J, with 6 bases in the middle. Germline lookup yields CDR1 SGHRS and CDR2 YFSETQ. The CDR3 loop is CASSLGQMNTEAFF. DNA for the CDR3: TGCGCCAGCAGCTTGGGTCAGATGAACACTGAAGCTTTCTTT. Together with reference TRBV5-1 and TRBJ1-1, the CDR3 gives the full variable domain: KAGVTQTPRYLIKTRGQQVTLSCSPISGHRSVSWYQQTPGQGLQFLFEYFSETQRNKGNFPGRFSGRQFSNSRSEMNVSTLELGDSALYLCASSLGQMNTEAFFGQGTRLTVV.

The chain employs TRBV19 and TRBJ2-1; 8 positions agree with TRBD2. The J segment lost 0 bases and the V segment lost 5 bases, leaving 6 bases of the junction unmatched. CDR1 is LNHDA, CDR2 SQIVND, per germline (reference sequence). The CDR3 is made up of 16 amino acids. CDR3 sequence: CASSRIGGVSYNEQFF. For the CDR3, the DNA is TGTGCCAGTAGTCGAATCGGGGGGGTCTCCTACAATGAGCAGTTCTTC.

The CDR3 sequence is CASSQEAGFSYNSPLHF. The CDR3 nucleotides read TGCGCCAGCAGCCAAGAGGCCGGGTTCTCCTATAATTCACCCCTCCACTTT. The chain couples TRBV4-1 to TRBJ1-6, with D unresolved. Germline V CDR1 and CDR2: MGHRA, YSYEKL. The V end lost 0 bases, the J end lost 0 bases, and 9 bases lay between the germline ends. The CDR3 is made up of 17 amino acids.

Remarks on this clone: The same CDR3 also results from other DNA sequences found in this sample. The CDR3 bases are TGTGCCAGCAGTGAAGAGGTGAACACTGAAGCTTTCTTT. It specifies CASSEEVNTEAFF. The chain employs TRBV2 and TRBJ1-1; the D is unclear. Germline CDR1 and CDR2: SNHLY and FYNNEI. V was trimmed by 1 base and J by 0 bases, leaving 3 bases between them. This CDR3 has 13 residues. Supplemented by reference TRBV2 and TRBJ1-1, the full variable domain reads EPEVTQTPSHQVTQMGQEVILRCVPISNHLYFYWYRQILGQKVEFLVSFYNNEISEKSEIFDDQFSVERPDGSNFTLKIRSTKLEDSAMYFCASSEEVNTEAFFGQGTRLTVV.

The rearrangement joins TRBV4-1 to TRBJ1-5; 8 positions match TRBD1. Germline values: CDR1 MGHRA, CDR2 YSYEKL. The CDR3 runs to 18 residues. V lost 1 base and J lost 3; bases outside the gene matches: 11. The CDR3 DNA sequence: TGCGCCAGCAGCCAAGTCCTATACCAGGGGGCCGACAATCAGCCCCAGCATTTT. This translates into CASSQVLYQGADNQPQHF.

The V gene is TRBV19, the J gene TRBJ2-5; D unresolved. Germline V CDR1 and CDR2: LNHDA, SQIVND (reference sequence). V gave up 5 bases and J gave up 2 bases, with 9 bases separating them. The CDR3 has 13 amino acids. The CDR3 reads CASSPEEQETQYF. The CDR3 nucleotides read TGTGCCAGTAGTCCCGAAGAACAAGAGACCCAGTACTTC. The variable domain in full, completed from reference TRBV19 and TRBJ2-5, reads DGGITQSPKYLFRKEGQNVTLSCEQNLNHDAMYWYRQDPGQGLRLIYYSQIVNDFQKGDIAEGYSVSREKKESFPLTVTSAQKNPTAFYLCASSPEEQETQYFGPGTRLLVL.

This chain connects TRBV3-1 (or the pseudogene TRBV3-2) to TRBJ1-1; D call uncertain. V was trimmed by 1 base and J by 0 bases, leaving 3 bases between them. The CDR3 has 13 amino acids. Germline V CDR1 and CDR2: LGHDT, YNNKEL (reference sequence). The CDR3 is CASSQVVNTEAFF. CDR3 nucleotide sequence: TGTGCCAGCAGCCAAGTAGTGAACACTGAAGCTTTCTTT.

The V gene is TRBV2, the J gene TRBJ1-5; TRBD1 aligns across 7 bases. Germline V gene data show CDR1 as SNHLY and CDR2 as FYNNEI. V dropped 6 bases and J dropped 2; count of bases not matched to a gene: 7. CDR3 length equals 15 residues. The CDR3 protein is CASSAGGSGNQPQHF. CDR3 coding DNA: TGTGCCAGCAGCGCAGGGGGTTCAGGCAATCAGCCCCAGCATTTT.

This clone showed up just once. This chain links TRBV7-9 with TRBJ2-2; 9 bases match TRBD1. Germline trimming cut 4 bases from V and 0 bases from J; bases unmatched to any gene: 3. This CDR3 region has 16 residues. Germline CDR1 is SEHNR and CDR2 is FQNEAQ (reference sequence). The DNA of the CDR3 is TGTGCCAGCAGCTCCGGGACAGGGTCGAACACCGGGGAGCTGTTTTTT. This encodes CASSSGTGSNTGELFF.

This clone was seen a handful of times. This rearrangement joins TRBV2 to TRBJ1-1; 7 bases are shared with TRBD1. Germline V lookup: CDR1 SNHLY, CDR2 FYNNEI. The CDR3 contains 14 residues. The J segment lost 1 base and the V segment lost 6 bases, leaving 5 bases of the junction unmatched. The DNA for the CDR3 is TGTGCCAGCAGCCTCAGGGGGTCGAACACTGAAGCTTTCTTT. It yields the protein CASSLRGSNTEAFF.

As for this clone: At the DNA level, this CDR3 is encoded by other sequences in the same sample as well. The chain employs TRBV5-1 and TRBJ2-2; 7 bases map to TRBD1. The germline V gene has CDR1 SGHRS and CDR2 YFSETQ. There are 15 residues in the CDR3. V shed 4 bases, J shed 4 bases, and the junction held 7 bases outside the gene matches. The CDR3 is CASSRGDRSTGELFF. The CDR3 coding sequence is TGCGCCAGCAGCCGAGGGGACAGATCCACCGGGGAGCTGTTTTTT.

The chain is built from TRBV6-6 and TRBJ1-2, with 7 bases lining up with TRBD1. Per the germline V gene, CDR1 is MNHNY and CDR2 is SVGAGI (reference sequence). The V and J ends lost 2 bases and 5 bases, in that order; junction bases with no gene match: 11. The CDR3 contains 16 residues. In DNA form, the CDR3 reads TGTGCCAGCAGTTACAGGTCGGGACAGAATCCGTATGGCTACACCTTC. Residues: CASSYRSGQNPYGYTF.

The rearrangement joins TRBV30 to TRBJ1-5; no firm D call. Germline V gene data show CDR1 as GTSNPN and CDR2 as SVGIG (reference sequence). The CDR3 totals 13 residues. The V end was cut by 4 bases, the J end by 7 bases, with 14 bases between. The CDR3, as DNA: TGTGCCTGGACCGAGAACTCCCAACAGCCCCAGCATTTT. Residues: CAWTENSQQPQHF.

The chain recombines TRBV11-2 with TRBJ1-2; D is undetermined. CDR1 is SGHAT, CDR2 FQNNGV, per germline. The CDR3 consists of 12 residues. V gave up 5 bases and J gave up 8 bases, with 12 bases separating them. The CDR3 region is CASSLRLGGYTF. The CDR3 region has the DNA TGTGCCAGCAGCCTCAGACTCGGGGGCTACACCTTC.

J is TRBJ2-7 and V is TRBV7-2, with TRBD2 identical over 11 bases. Germline lookup yields CDR1 SGHTA and CDR2 FQGNSA. J lost 3 bases, V lost 1 base, and 5 bases had no gene match. CDR3 length equals 16 residues. CDR3 protein: CASSLGRLAGYYEQYF. Written as DNA, the CDR3 is TGTGCCAGCAGCTTAGGAAGACTAGCGGGGTACTACGAGCAGTACTTC.

The gene calls are TRBV24-1 and TRBJ2-3, with TRBD1 matching 7 bases. Germline CDR1 and CDR2: KGHDR and SFDVKD. CDR3 size: 14 residues. The junction had 4 bases not matched to a gene; V was cut back by 7 bases and J by 1 base. This CDR3 is CATRGDSRTDTQYF. For the CDR3, the DNA is TGTGCCACCAGAGGGGACAGCCGCACAGATACGCAGTATTTT.

The chain combines TRBV5-1 with TRBJ1-1; 11 positions match TRBD1. V shed 2 bases and J 4 bases; nucleotides not matched to a gene: 4. The CDR3 consists of 15 residues. CDR1 is SGHRS and CDR2 is YFSETQ in the germline V gene. In nucleotides, the CDR3 is TGCGCCAGCAGCTTTGCCGGGACAGGGGGCACTGAAGCTTTCTTT. Its translation: CASSFAGTGGTEAFF.

The chain is built from TRBV7-8 and TRBJ1-4; D is perhaps TRBD1 (6 bases). The germline gives CDR1 SGHVS, CDR2 FQNEAQ. V lost 7 bases and J 4 bases, leaving 13 bases between the germline ends. The length of the CDR3 is 14 residues. CDR3 bases: TGTGCCAGCAACCAGGGGCTGGGTAATGAAAAACTGTTTTTT. This translates into CASNQGLGNEKLFF.

The chain links TRBV6-6 to TRBJ2-3, with TRBD1 matching 8 bases. CDR3 length equals 16 residues. Germline V gene sequence: CDR1 MNHNY, CDR2 SVGAGI (reference sequence). After removal of 0 bases from V and 6 bases from J, the junction contained 8 bases not matched to a gene. CDR3 residues: CASSYSKDRDLDTQYF. DNA of the CDR3: TGTGCCAGCAGTTACTCGAAGGACAGGGACTTGGATACGCAGTATTTT.

The chain joins TRBV30 to TRBJ1-3; D unresolved. Germline-derived CDR1 and CDR2 are GTSNPN and SVGIG (reference sequence). V shed 0 bases and J shed 2 bases, with 2 bases lying between them. CDR3 length: 12 residues. The CDR3 protein is CAWSVTGNTIYF. The CDR3 bases are TGTGCCTGGAGTGTTACTGGAAACACCATATATTTT.

The genes are TRBV6-6 and TRBJ1-2; D may be TRBD1 (5 bases). The germline V and J ends were trimmed by 10 bases and 5 bases, with 17 bases remaining between them. This CDR3 contains 13 residues. Looked up from germline, CDR1 is MNHNY and CDR2 is SVGAGI (reference sequence). The CDR3 DNA sequence: TGTGCCACCGGGGTGGGGGACCGATATGGCTACACCTTC. Translating gives CATGVGDRYGYTF.

This clone is a singleton in its sample. The chain links TRBV15 to TRBJ1-3, with 8 bases aligning to TRBD1. The CDR3 covers 15 residues. Germline V CDR1 and CDR2: LNHNV, YYDKDF (reference sequence). The V and J ends lost 2 bases and 0 bases, in that order; junction bases with no gene match: 0. The CDR3 nucleotides read TGTGCCACCAGCAGAACAGGGGGCTCTGGAAACACCATATATTTT. Protein sequence: CATSRTGGSGNTIYF. The full variable domain, rest sourced from reference TRBV15 and TRBJ1-3, is DAMVIQNPRYQVTQFGKPVTLSCSQTLNHNVMYWYQQKSSQAPKLLFHYYDKDFNNEADTPDNFQSRRPNTSFCFLDIRSPGLGDTAMYLCATSRTGGSGNTIYFGEGSWLTVV.

The chain carries TRBV21-1 and TRBJ2-1; the D call in the table, TRBD2, was not verified against the DNA. TRBV21-1 is marked as a pseudogene. This CDR3 region has 17 residues. Here the CDR3 DNA reads TGTGCCAGCAGCAAAAAGGGGGGACTAGCGGGGCCCAATGAGCAGTTCTTC. It translates to CASSKKGGLAGPNEQFF.

The chain has TRBV5-4 and TRBJ2-7; the D is unclear. Between the trimmed V and J ends, which lost 1 base and 0 bases, there was a span of 17 bases. CDR1 and CDR2 from the germline V gene are SGHNT and YYREEE (reference sequence). There are 17 residues in the CDR3. CDR3 region: CASSLSPRPDRSYEQYV. DNA of the CDR3: TGTGCCAGCAGCTTGTCACCCCGTCCAGATCGCTCCTACGAGCAGTACGTC.

In this sample, this clone turned up once. V is TRBV11-1 and J is TRBJ1-2, with D possibly TRBD1 on 5 matching bases. The CDR3 is made up of 15 amino acids. Trimming stripped 3 bases from V and 1 base from J, with 12 bases between. Germline-derived CDR1 and CDR2 are SGHAT and FQDESV (reference sequence). The chain's CDR3 is CASSFGRGVNYGYTF. The CDR3 nucleotides read TGTGCCAGCAGCTTTGGACGGGGGGTTAACTATGGCTACACCTTC.

The gene calls are TRBV19 and TRBJ1-2; TRBD1 is a possible D gene (6 bases). Germline lookup yields CDR1 LNHDA and CDR2 SQIVND (reference sequence). The V gene lost 6 bases and the J gene lost 8 bases, with 25 bases spanning the gap. This CDR3 comprises 16 residues. CDR3: CASSQADLTIRGGYTF. In DNA, the CDR3 is TGTGCCAGTAGCCAAGCGGACCTAACTATAAGGGGGGGCTACACCTTC.

This clone was seen a single time. The CDR3 here is CATSRSGMNTEAFF. CDR3 nucleotide sequence: TGTGCCACCAGCAGGTCAGGAATGAACACTGAAGCTTTCTTT. The chain has TRBV15 and TRBJ1-1, with D uncertain. V was trimmed by 3 bases and J by 0 bases, leaving 8 bases between them. Germline assignment: CDR1 LNHNV and CDR2 YYDKDF (reference sequence). This CDR3 is 14 amino acids long.